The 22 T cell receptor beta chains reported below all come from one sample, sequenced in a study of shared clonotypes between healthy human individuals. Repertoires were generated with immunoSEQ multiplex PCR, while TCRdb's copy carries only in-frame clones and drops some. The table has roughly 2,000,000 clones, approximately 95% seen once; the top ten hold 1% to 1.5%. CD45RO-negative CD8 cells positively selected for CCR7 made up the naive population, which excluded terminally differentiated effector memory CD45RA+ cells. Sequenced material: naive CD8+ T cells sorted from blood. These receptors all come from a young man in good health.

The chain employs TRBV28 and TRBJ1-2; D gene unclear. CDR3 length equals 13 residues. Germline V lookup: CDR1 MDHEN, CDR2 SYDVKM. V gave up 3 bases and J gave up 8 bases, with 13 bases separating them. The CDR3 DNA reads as TGTGCCAGCAGTTTTGGACTCGTCCTCGGCTACACCTTC. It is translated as CASSFGLVLGYTF.

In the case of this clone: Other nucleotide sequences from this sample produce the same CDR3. The CDR3 DNA follows: TGTGCCAGCAGTCTAGGGGGTGGCACTGAAGCTTTCTTT. Translation: CASSLGGGTEAFF. The gene calls are TRBV9 and TRBJ1-1, with D maybe TRBD1 (6 bases). CDR3 length: 13 amino acids. V gave up 5 bases and J gave up 4 bases, with 12 bases separating them. Germline V gene sequence: CDR1 SGDLS, CDR2 YYNGEE.

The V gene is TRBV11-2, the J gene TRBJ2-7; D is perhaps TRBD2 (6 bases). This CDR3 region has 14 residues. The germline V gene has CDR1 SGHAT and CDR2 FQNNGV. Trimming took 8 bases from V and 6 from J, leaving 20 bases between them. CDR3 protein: CASCETGVFSEQYF. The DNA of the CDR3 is TGTGCCAGCTGCGAAACGGGAGTTTTTTCCGAGCAGTACTTC.

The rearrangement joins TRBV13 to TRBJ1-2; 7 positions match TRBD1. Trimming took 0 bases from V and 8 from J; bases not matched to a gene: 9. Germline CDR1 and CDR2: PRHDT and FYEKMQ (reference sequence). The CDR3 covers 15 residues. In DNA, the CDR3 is TGTGCCAGCAGCTTAGGCCGGACAGGAGGAATCGGCTACACCTTC. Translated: CASSLGRTGGIGYTF.

The CDR3 protein is CASSQDPDRLYEQYF. CDR3 DNA sequence: TGCGCCAGCAGCCAAGATCCGGACAGACTCTACGAGCAGTACTTC. V gene TRBV4-1 combines with J gene TRBJ2-7; D is perhaps TRBD1 (6 bases). Between the trimmed V and J ends, which lost 0 bases and 3 bases, there was a span of 12 bases. This CDR3 is built from 15 residues. Germline lookup yields CDR1 MGHRA and CDR2 YSYEKL.

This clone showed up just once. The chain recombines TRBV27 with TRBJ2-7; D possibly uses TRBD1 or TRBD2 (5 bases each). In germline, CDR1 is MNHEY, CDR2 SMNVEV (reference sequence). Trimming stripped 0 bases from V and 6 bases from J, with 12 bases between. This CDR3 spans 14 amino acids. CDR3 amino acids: CASSLSRGPREQYF. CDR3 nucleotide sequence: TGTGCCAGCAGTTTATCGAGGGGACCCCGCGAGCAGTACTTC.

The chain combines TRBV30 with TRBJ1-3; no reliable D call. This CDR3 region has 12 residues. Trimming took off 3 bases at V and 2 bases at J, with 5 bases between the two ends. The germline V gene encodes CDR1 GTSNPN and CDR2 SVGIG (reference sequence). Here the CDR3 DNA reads TGTGCCTGGAGCTATACTGGAAACACCATATATTTT. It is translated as CAWSYTGNTIYF.

The CDR3, as DNA: TGTGCCAGCAGTTTACCCGCCGGGCTAGCGGGGGATACCCAAGAGACCCAGTACTTC. The encoded protein is CASSLPAGLAGDTQETQYF. This sequence joins TRBV28 and TRBJ2-5, with 10 bases identical to TRBD2. V lost 2 bases and J lost 1; bases outside the gene matches: 13. The CDR3 extends over 19 amino acids. Germline V CDR1 and CDR2: MDHEN, SYDVKM. Supplemented by reference TRBV28 and TRBJ2-5, the full variable domain reads DVKVTQSSRYLVKRTGEKVFLECVQDMDHENMFWYRQDPGLGLRLIYFSYDVKMKEKGDIPEGYSVSREKKERFSLILESASTNQTSMYLCASSLPAGLAGDTQETQYFGPGTRLLVL.

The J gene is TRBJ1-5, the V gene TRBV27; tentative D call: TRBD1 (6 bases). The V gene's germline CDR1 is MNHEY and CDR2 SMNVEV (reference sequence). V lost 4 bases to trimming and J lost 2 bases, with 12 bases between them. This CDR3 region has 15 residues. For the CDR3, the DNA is TGTGCCAGCAGTTCGGGGGCTTACGGCAATCAGCCCCAGCATTTT. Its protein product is CASSSGAYGNQPQHF.

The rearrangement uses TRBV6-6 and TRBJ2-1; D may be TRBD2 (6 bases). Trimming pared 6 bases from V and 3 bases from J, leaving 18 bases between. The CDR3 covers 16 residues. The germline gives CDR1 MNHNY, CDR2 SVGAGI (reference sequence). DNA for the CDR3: TGTGCCAGCAGCCAAGCGGGCTTATCGTTCTACAATGAGCAGTTCTTC. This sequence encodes CASSQAGLSFYNEQFF.

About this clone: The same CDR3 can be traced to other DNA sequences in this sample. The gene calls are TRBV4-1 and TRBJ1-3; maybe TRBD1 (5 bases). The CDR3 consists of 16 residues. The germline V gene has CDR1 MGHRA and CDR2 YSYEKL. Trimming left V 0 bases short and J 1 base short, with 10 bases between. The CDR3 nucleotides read TGCGCCAGCAGCCAAGATTCGGAGGGGTCTGGAAACACCATATATTTT. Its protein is CASSQDSEGSGNTIYF.

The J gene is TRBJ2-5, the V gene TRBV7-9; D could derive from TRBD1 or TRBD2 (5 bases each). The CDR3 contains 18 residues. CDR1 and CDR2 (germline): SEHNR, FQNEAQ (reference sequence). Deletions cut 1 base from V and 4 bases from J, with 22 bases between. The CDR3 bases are TGTGCCAGCAGCTTAGGGGGGTCCCACGTGGAATTTCCAGAGACCCAGTACTTC. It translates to CASSLGGSHVEFPETQYF.

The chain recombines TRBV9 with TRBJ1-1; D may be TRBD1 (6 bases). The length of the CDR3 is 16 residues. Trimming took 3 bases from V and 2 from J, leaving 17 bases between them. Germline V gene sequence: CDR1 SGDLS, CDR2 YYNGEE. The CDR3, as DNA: TGTGCCAGCAGCGGACACCCTCAGGGGCCCAACACTGAAGCTTTCTTT. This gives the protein CASSGHPQGPNTEAFF.

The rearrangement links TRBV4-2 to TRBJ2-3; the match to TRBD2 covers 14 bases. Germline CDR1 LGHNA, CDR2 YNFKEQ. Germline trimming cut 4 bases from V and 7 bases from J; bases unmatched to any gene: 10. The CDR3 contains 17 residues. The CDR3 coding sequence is TGTGCCAGCAGCCCAAGACTAGCGGGGGGGGATATGCATACGCAGTATTTT. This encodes CASSPRLAGGDMHTQYF.

The DNA for the CDR3 is TGTGCCAGCAGCTTCGGAGGATTGGAAGAGACCCAGTACTTC. As protein: CASSFGGLEETQYF. This chain connects TRBV7-9 to TRBJ2-5; D is perhaps TRBD2 (5 bases). The CDR3 sequence is 14 residues long. Germline CDR1 SEHNR, CDR2 FQNEAQ (reference sequence). V was trimmed by 3 bases and J by 3 bases, leaving 11 bases between them.

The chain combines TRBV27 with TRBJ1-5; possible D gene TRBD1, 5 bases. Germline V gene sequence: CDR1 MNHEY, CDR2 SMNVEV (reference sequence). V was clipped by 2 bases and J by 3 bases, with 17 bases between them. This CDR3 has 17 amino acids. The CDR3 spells CASSLKGPTGDNQPQHF. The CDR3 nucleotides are TGTGCCAGCAGTTTAAAAGGCCCAACGGGGGACAATCAGCCCCAGCATTTT.

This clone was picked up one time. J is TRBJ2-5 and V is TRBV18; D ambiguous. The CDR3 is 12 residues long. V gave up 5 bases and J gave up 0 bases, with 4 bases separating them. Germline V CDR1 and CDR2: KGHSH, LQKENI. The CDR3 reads CASSSYQETQYF. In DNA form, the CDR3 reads TGTGCCAGCTCATCCTACCAAGAGACCCAGTACTTC.

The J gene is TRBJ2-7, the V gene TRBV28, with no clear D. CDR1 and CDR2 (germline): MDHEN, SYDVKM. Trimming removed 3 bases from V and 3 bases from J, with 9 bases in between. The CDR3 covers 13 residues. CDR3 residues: CASSLAPNYEQYF. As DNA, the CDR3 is TGTGCCAGCAGTTTGGCCCCCAACTACGAGCAGTACTTC.

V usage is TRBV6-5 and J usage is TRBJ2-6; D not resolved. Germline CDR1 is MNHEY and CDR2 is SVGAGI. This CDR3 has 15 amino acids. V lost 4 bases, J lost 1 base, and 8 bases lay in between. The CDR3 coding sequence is TGTGCCAGCAGTTCTAGGTTGTCTGGGGCCAACGTCCTGACTTTC. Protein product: CASSSRLSGANVLTF.

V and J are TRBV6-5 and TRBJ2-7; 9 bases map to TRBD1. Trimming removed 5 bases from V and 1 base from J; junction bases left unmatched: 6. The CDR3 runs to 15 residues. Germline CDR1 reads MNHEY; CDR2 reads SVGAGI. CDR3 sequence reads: CASSVSGTGSYEQYF. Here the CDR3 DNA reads TGTGCCAGCAGTGTCTCCGGGACAGGGTCCTACGAGCAGTACTTC.

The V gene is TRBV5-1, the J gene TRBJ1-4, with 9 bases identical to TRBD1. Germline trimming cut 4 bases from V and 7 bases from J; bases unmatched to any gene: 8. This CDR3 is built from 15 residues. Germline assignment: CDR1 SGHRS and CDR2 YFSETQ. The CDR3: CASSQSTGGAEKLFF. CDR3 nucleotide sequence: TGCGCCAGCAGCCAGTCGACAGGGGGGGCTGAAAAACTGTTTTTT. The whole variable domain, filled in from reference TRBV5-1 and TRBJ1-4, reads KAGVTQTPRYLIKTRGQQVTLSCSPISGHRSVSWYQQTPGQGLQFLFEYFSETQRNKGNFPGRFSGRQFSNSRSEMNVSTLELGDSALYLCASSQSTGGAEKLFFGSGTQLSVL.

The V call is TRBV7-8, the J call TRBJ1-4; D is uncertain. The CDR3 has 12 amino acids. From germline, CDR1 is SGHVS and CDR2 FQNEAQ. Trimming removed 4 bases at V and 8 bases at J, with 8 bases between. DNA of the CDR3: TGTGCCAGCAGCTCCCCCGAGGAAAAACTGTTTTTT. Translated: CASSSPEEKLFF.